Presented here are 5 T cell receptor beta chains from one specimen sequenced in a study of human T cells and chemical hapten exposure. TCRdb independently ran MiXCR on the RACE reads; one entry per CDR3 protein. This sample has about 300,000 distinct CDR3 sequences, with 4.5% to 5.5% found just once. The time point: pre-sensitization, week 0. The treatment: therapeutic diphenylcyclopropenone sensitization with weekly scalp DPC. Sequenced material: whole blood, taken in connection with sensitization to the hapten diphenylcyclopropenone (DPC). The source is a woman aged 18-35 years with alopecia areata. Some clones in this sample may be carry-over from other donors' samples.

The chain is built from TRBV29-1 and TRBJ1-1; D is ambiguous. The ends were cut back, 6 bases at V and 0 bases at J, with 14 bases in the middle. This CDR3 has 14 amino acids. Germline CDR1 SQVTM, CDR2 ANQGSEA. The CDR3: CSVTLTLLNTEAFF. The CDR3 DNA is TGCAGCGTGACGCTGACACTCCTGAACACTGAAGCTTTCTTT.

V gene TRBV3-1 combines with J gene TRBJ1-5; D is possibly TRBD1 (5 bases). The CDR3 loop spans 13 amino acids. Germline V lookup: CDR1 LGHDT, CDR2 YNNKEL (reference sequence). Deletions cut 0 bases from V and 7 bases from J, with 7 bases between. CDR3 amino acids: CASSQDREQPQHF. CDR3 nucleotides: TGTGCCAGCAGCCAAGACAGGGAGCAGCCCCAGCATTTT. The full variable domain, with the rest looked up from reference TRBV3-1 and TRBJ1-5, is DTAVSQTPKYLVTQMGNDKSIKCEQNLGHDTMYWYKQDSKKFLKIMFSYNNKELIINETVPNRFSPKSPDKAHLNLHINSLELGDSAVYFCASSQDREQPQHFGDGTRLSIL.

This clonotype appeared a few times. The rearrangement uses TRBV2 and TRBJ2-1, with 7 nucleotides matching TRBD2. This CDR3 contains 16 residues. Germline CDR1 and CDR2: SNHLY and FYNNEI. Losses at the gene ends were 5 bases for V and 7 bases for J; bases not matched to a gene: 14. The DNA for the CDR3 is TGTGCCAGCAGTCCTACAGCGGGGCCCTCCGGGAATGAGCAGTTCTTC. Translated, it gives CASSPTAGPSGNEQFF.

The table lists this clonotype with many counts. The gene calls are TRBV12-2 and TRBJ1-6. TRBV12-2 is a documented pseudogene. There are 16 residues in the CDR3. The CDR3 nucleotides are TGTGCAAGTCGCTTAATAGACAACTCCTATAATTCACCCCTCCACTTT. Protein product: CASRLIDNSYNSPLHF.

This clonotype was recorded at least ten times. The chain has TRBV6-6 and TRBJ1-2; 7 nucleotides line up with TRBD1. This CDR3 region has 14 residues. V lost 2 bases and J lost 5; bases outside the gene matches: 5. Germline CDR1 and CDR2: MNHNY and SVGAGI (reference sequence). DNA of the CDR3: TGTGCCAGCAGTTACCGGGACAGTATATATGGCTACACCTTC. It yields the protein CASSYRDSIYGYTF.